The rows below give T cell receptor beta chains drawn from one sample of a study of CD8 T cells in ankylosing spondylitis. TCRdb re-called the 5' RACE reads with MiXCR, one entry per CDR3 protein. Among more than 400,000 distinct CDR3 sequences listed, 5.3% were seen once. The sample comprised blood, either unsorted or a sorted T cell fraction (not recorded which). The receptor set was obtained from a male donor with ankylosing spondylitis. Each CDR3 is given with its conserved first and last residue. A D gene is named only where the DNA matches it firmly. Clone size appears in some rows only: once, few, many, or a class for an expanded clone.

>many|TRBV20-1|.|TRBJ1-5
TGCAGTGCTGGGACCGCTAATCAGCCCCAGCATTTT
CSAGTANQPQHF
>many|TRBV7-2|.|TRBJ2-3
TGTGCCAGCAGCCAAGGCCGGATGGGTGACACGCAGTATTTT
CASSQGRMGDTQYF
>many|TRBV4-2|.|TRBJ1-5
TGTGCCAGCAGCCAAGACAGTTTTCAGGGATACCAGCATTTT
CASSQDSFQGYQHF
>many|TRBV9|TRBD1|TRBJ2-2
TGTGCCAGCAGCGGGACAGGGGGGCCCGGGGAGCTGTTTTTT
CASSGTGGPGELFF
>many|TRBV7-7|.|TRBJ2-1
TGTGCTAGCAGCTTAGGGCACGGGTTGGGTAATGAGCAGTTCTTC
CASSLGHGLGNEQFF
>many|TRBV14|.|TRBJ2-1
TGTGCCAGCAGCCAAGAAGGGAGTTTCGTCGGCGAGCAGTTCTTC
CASSQEGSFVGEQFF
>.|TRBV5-1|TRBD1|TRBJ1-6
TGCGCCAGCAGCTTTGCGGTCGTCGGACAGGGAAGTAGATCACCCCTCCACTTT
CASSFAVVGQGSRSPLHF
>many|TRBV7-2|.|TRBJ1-4
TGTGCCAGCAGCTTACGGAGGGCCAGTGAAAAACTGTTTTTT
CASSLRRASEKLFF
>many|TRBV7-9|.|TRBJ1-3
TGTGCCAGCAGCTTAGCAGTCGGAAACACCATATATTTT
CASSLAVGNTIYF
>many|TRBV6-5|.|TRBJ1-2
TGTGCCAGCAGTTATTCTTACAGGGTCGGTGGCTACACCTTC
CASSYSYRVGGYTF
>many|TRBV20-1|.|TRBJ1-5
TGCAGTGCTAGGACAGGTTATAGCAATCAGCCCCAGCATTTT
CSARTGYSNQPQHF
>.|TRBV28|.|TRBJ2-1
TGTGCCAGCTATGAAACCGGGAGTGTCTACAATGAGCAGTTCTTC
CASYETGSVYNEQFF
>.|TRBV7-7|TRBD1|TRBJ1-4
TGTGCTAGCAGCTTATCGGAATGGGACAGAGGGGATGAAAAACTGTTTTTT
CASSLSEWDRGDEKLFF
>.|TRBV4-2|TRBD1|TRBJ2-7
TGTGCCAGCAGCCTCGTATCCGGACAGGCCTTTAACTTC
CASSLVSGQAFNF
>many|TRBV5-8|.|TRBJ2-7
TGTGCCAGCAGCTTGGCCCCTACTTGGACCGCCTACGAGCAGTACTTC
CASSLAPTWTAYEQYF
>many|TRBV7-2|TRBD1|TRBJ2-7
TGTGCCAGCAGCTTCGTTTCCCAGGGGGCCTACGAGCAGTACTTC
CASSFVSQGAYEQYF
>many|TRBV6-5|TRBD1|TRBJ1-2
TGTGCCAGCAGTTACCATGGACAGGGATCAATCTATGGCTACACCTTC
CASSYHGQGSIYGYTF
>many|TRBV4-2|.|TRBJ1-2
TGTGCCAGCAGCCAAGGGCTGTCGGAGTCTAACTATGGCTACACCTTC
CASSQGLSESNYGYTF
>many|TRBV4-2|TRBD2|TRBJ2-7
TGTGCCAGCAGCCAAAAGATAAAAGGGACTAGCGGGAGCTACGAGCAGTACTTC
CASSQKIKGTSGSYEQYF
>few|TRBV11-2|TRBD2|TRBJ2-1
TGTGCCAGCAGCCCGGGGGGGGCGGCCAATGAGCAGTTCTTC
CASSPGGAANEQFF
>few|TRBV10-3|.|TRBJ2-1
TGTGCCATCAGCCGTCTGCCGGGGGGCATCGGTAATGAGCAGTTCTTC
CAISRLPGGIGNEQFF
>many|TRBV15|.|TRBJ1-1
TGTGCCACCAGCAGAGCATCCCAGGGTAACCCTTTCTTT
CATSRASQGNPFF
>many|TRBV27|TRBD1|TRBJ2-1
TGTGCCAGCAGTTTACGGGGGACAGGTTGGATCTACAATGAGCAGTTCTTC
CASSLRGTGWIYNEQFF
>many|TRBV11-2|TRBD1|TRBJ2-2
TGTGCCAGCAGCTACCGACAGGGGGGACTGTTTTTT
CASSYRQGGLFF
>many|TRBV5-1|.|TRBJ2-3
TGCGCCAGCAGCTTGCCTTCCCCTAGCACAGATACGCAGTATTTT
CASSLPSPSTDTQYF
>many|TRBV7-2|TRBD1|TRBJ1-1
TGTGCCAGCAGTAAAATCAGGGGGCTTACTGAAGCTTTCTTT
CASSKIRGLTEAFF
>few|TRBV4-3|TRBD2|TRBJ2-1
TGCGCCAGCAGCCGACTCATGGGAGGGGGACTAGTCGACAATGAGCAGTTCTTC
CASSRLMGGGLVDNEQFF
>many|TRBV11-1|TRBD2|TRBJ2-1
TGTGCCAGCAGCTTGGCGGGGGGGCGTCCTCTCTCCTACAATGAGCAGTTCTTC
CASSLAGGRPLSYNEQFF
>.|TRBV10-3|TRBD2|TRBJ2-5
TGTGCCATCAGTGAGTCGCCTAGCGGGAGGGTGAGAAGAGAGACCCAGTACTTC
CAISESPSGRVRRETQYF
>many|TRBV27|TRBD2|TRBJ2-1
TGTGCCAGCAGTCCGCGACTAGCGGGGGGCCGTAACAATGAGCAGTTCTTC
CASSPRLAGGRNNEQFF
>many|TRBV7-2|.|TRBJ2-7
TGTGCCAGCAGCTTAGGGGTTATAAGGGACTCCTACGAGCAGTACTTC
CASSLGVIRDSYEQYF
>.|TRBV9|.|TRBJ2-1
TGTGTCAGCAGTCTAGCGTCCTACAATGAGCAGATCTTC
CVSSLASYNEQIF
>many|TRBV27|.|TRBJ1-1
TGTGCCAGCAGCTCCTACGAGGACTTGTCCGGGAAGGAAGCTTTCTTT
CASSSYEDLSGKEAFF
>many|TRBV5-1|.|TRBJ2-3
TGCGCCAGCAGCTTGCGCGGCGGGACTAGCACAGATACGCAGTATTTT
CASSLRGGTSTDTQYF
>many|TRBV5-1|.|TRBJ2-7
TGCGCCAGCAGCTTGGGACCGCTACCCTACGAGCAGTACTTC
CASSLGPLPYEQYF
>.|TRBV13|.|TRBJ2-5
TGTGCCAGCAAAATAAGGGGCAGCCACCAAGAGACCCAGTACTTC
CASKIRGSHQETQYF
>many|TRBV10-2|.|TRBJ2-1
TGCGCCAGCAGTGACCCATCAAATAGGGGGGCGCAGTTCTTC
CASSDPSNRGAQFF
>many|TRBV12-3/TRBV12-4|.|TRBJ2-1
TGTGCCAGCAGTGACACTTCCCCCTCCTACAATGAGCAGTTCTTC
CASSDTSPSYNEQFF
>.|TRBV4-3|TRBD1|TRBJ1-1
TGCGCCAGCAGCCTCCAACAGGGGGGGGAAACTGAAGCTTTCTTT
CASSLQQGGETEAFF
>many|TRBV7-9|.|TRBJ2-1
TGTGCCAGCAGCCCTGGCGGGGTGGACAATGAGCAGTTCTTC
CASSPGGVDNEQFF
>many|TRBV7-8|.|TRBJ1-5
TGTGCCAGCAGCGCCGACCCTGGGAGCAATCAGCCCCAGCATTTT
CASSADPGSNQPQHF
>few|TRBV20-1|.|TRBJ1-6
TGCAGTGCTGTTGGAGGCTCCTATAATTCACCCCTCCACTTT
CSAVGGSYNSPLHF
>many|TRBV29-1|TRBD1|TRBJ1-1
TGCAGCGTTGAGGGACAGCGCATACCCACTGAAGCTTTCTTT
CSVEGQRIPTEAFF
>few|TRBV5-1|.|TRBJ2-4
TGCGCCAGCAGCTTGATAGGTCCCAAAAACATTCAGTACTTC
CASSLIGPKNIQYF